This T cell receptor beta chain was captured by sequencing in a study of PD-L1 blockade in urothelial cancer. Study-level information: From 0 to 3 prior chemotherapy regimens had been given to the patients. Median blood clonality was approximately 0.08, with tens of thousands of unique TCRs.

Only in-frame clones appear in the TCRdb table, and some are missing; sequencing was by immunoSEQ multiplex PCR. The profile shows some 28,000 clones, 80% to 85% of them singletons. V lost 0 bases and J lost 8; bases outside the gene matches: 6. The CDR3 runs 14 residues. Germline-derived CDR1 and CDR2 are SGHDT and YYEEEE. The rearrangement uses TRBV5-6 and TRBJ1-1; 8 positions agree with TRBD1. The receptor was derived from a man aged 45-65 years with urothelial cancer. The source was PBMCs, collected around atezolizumab (anti-PD-L1) treatment. The CDR3 is CASSLGRQGAEAFF. The CDR3 DNA reads TGTGCCAGCAGCTTGGGCCGGCAGGGGGCCGAAGCTTTCTTT.